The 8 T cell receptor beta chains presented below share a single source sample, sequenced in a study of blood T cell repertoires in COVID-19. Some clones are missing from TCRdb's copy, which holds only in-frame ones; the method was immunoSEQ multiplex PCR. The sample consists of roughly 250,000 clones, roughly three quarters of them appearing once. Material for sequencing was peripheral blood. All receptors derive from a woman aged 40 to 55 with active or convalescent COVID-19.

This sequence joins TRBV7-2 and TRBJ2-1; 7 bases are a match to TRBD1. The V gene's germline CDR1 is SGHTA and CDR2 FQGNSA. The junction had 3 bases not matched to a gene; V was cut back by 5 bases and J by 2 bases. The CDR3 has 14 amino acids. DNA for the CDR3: TGTGCCAGCAGCCCTCAGGGGGCCTACAATGAGCAGTTCTTC. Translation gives CASSPQGAYNEQFF.

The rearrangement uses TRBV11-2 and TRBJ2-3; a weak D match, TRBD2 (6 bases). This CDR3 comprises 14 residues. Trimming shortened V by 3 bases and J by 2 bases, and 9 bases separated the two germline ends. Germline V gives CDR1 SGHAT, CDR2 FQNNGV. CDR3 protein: CASSLGLFTDTQYF. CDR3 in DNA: TGTGCCAGCAGCTTGGGACTGTTCACAGATACGCAGTATTTT.

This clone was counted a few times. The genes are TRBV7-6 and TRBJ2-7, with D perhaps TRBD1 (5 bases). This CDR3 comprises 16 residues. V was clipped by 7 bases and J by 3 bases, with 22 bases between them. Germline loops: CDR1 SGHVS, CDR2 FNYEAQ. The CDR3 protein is CASIARGAGGFYEQYF. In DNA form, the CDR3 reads TGTGCCAGCATCGCTAGGGGCGCAGGTGGGTTCTACGAGCAGTACTTC.

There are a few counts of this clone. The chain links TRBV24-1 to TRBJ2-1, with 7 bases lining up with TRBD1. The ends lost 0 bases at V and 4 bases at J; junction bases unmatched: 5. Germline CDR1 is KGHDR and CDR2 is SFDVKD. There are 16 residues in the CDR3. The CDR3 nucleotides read TGTGCCACCAGTGATTTGGGGCCGGGACAGTACAATGAGCAGTTCTTC. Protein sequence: CATSDLGPGQYNEQFF.

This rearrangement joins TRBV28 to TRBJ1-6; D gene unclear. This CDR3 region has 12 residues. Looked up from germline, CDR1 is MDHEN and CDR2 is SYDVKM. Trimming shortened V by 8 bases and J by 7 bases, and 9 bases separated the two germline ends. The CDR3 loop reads CASSQANSPLHF. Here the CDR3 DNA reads TGTGCCAGCTCCCAGGCGAATTCACCCCTCCACTTT.

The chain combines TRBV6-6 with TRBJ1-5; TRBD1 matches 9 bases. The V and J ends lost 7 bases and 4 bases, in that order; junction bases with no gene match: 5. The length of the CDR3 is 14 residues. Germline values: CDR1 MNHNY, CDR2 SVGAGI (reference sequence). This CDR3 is CASTQGTGNQPQHF. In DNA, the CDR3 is TGTGCCAGCACCCAAGGGACAGGGAATCAGCCCCAGCATTTT.

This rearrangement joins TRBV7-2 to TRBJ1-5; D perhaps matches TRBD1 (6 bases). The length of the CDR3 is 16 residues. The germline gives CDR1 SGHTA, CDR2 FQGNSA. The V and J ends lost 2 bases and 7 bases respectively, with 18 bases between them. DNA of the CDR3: TGTGCCAGCAGCTTATTCTGGTCGCAGGGGCAACAGCCCCAGCATTTT. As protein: CASSLFWSQGQQPQHF.

The chain's CDR3 is CASSQELAGFTDTQYF. DNA for the CDR3: TGTGCCAGCAGCCAAGAACTAGCGGGGTTCACAGATACGCAGTATTTT. This sequence joins TRBV3-1 (or the pseudogene TRBV3-2) and TRBJ2-3; 10 nucleotides agree with TRBD2. CDR1 and CDR2 (germline): LGHDT, YNNKEL (reference sequence). V gave up 0 bases and J gave up 2 bases; unmatched junction bases: 2. CDR3 length: 16 residues.